This TCR beta chain comes out of a study of CD8+CD57+ T cells in acquired aplastic anemia. Study results and caveats: Patients did not significantly differ from controls in CD8+ Simpson's diversity. In common between the patients and the controls were around 29 CD8+ CDR3 sequences.

Notes on this clonotype: Its antigen is as yet unknown. At one end, the junction sequence differs from germline, possibly due to a read error.

Genomic DNA served as template for TCR beta VDJ and CDR3 profiling. Using its own MiXCR run on the reads, TCRdb lists one record per CDR3 protein. The data show roughly 150,000 distinct CDR3 sequences, about 45% seen once. All patients picked for sequencing had shown, by flow cytometry, an expansion of CD8+CD57+ cells. Prior therapy had not been administered to any patient at the time of blood sampling. The TCR sequence derives from a human donor with aplastic anemia. Sequenced material: sorted CD4+, CD8+, or CD8+CD57+ T cells (not recorded which) from PBMCs.

CDR3 DNA sequence: TGCAGTGCTAGTATAGGGCAGGGTAGCAATGGGCAGCTCTTC. This encodes CSASIGQGSNGQLF. This chain uses TRBV20-1 with TRBJ2-1; weak D call: TRBD1 (5 bases). The CDR3 totals 14 residues. Germline assignment: CDR1 DFQATT and CDR2 SNEGSKA (reference sequence).